The present entry profiles one TCR beta chain with its context. The antigen remains unidentified. In the United States, treatment was given to all participants with HIV. They ran version v3.0 of the immunoSEQ assay at survey level. The data were produced by immunoSEQ multiplex PCR, yet TCRdb's version contains in-frame clones alone and is incomplete. The repertoire holds 15,000 to 20,000 clones, with roughly four fifths as singletons. This CDR3 is built from 16 residues. CDR1 and CDR2 (germline): SGHNT, YYREEE (reference sequence). V gave up 1 base and J gave up 4 bases; unmatched junction bases: 8. These data originate in a study of long-term antiretroviral therapy in people with HIV. Study-wide results and limits: Sampling of blood ran from about 2004 to 2018, and older ART regimens were possibly in use. Upon ART, diversity increased but remained lower than transplant donor controls.

The material sequenced was unsorted PBMCs, taken 0.1 years after starting antiretroviral therapy. This TCR was sampled from a man younger than 35 with HIV. The V call is TRBV5-4, the J call TRBJ1-2; TRBD1 matches 9 bases. CDR3: CASSLSPGQGGYGYTF. CDR3 bases: TGTGCCAGCAGCTTGTCGCCGGGACAGGGAGGCTATGGCTACACCTTC. The variable domain in full, with the rest retrieved from reference TRBV5-4 and TRBJ1-2, is ETGVTQSPTHLIKTRGQQVTLRCSSQSGHNTVSWYQQALGQGPQFIFQYYREEENGRGNFPPRFSGLQFPNYSSELNVNALELDDSALYLCASSLSPGQGGYGYTFGSGTRLTVV.